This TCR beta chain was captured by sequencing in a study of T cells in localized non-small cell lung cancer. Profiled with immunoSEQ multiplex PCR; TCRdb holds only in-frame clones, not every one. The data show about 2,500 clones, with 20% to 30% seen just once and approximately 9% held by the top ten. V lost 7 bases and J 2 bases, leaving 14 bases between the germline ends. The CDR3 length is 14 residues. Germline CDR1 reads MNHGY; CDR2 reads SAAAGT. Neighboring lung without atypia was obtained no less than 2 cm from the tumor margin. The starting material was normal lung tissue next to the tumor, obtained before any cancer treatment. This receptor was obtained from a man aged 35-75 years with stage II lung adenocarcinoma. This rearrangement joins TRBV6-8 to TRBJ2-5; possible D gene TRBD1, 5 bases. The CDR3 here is CASTPVGRQETQYF. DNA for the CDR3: TGTGCCAGCACCCCCGTGGGGCGACAAGAGACCCAGTACTTC.